This T cell receptor (beta chain) appears in the sequencing data of a study of blood T cell repertoires in COVID-19. At the level of the study: Samples representing acute and convalescent COVID-19 were sourced from the United States, Italy and Spain. From T cells, B-cell-depleted T cells, or PBMCs came the material, which was cDNA or gDNA.

Germline CDR1 SGDLS, CDR2 YYNGEE. Trimming cost V 4 bases and J 7 bases; bases outside gene matches: 8. The CDR3 length is 16 residues. In the authors' methods: Amplification from reference gene primers served as the basis for estimated nucleated cell counts. Data came from immunoSEQ multiplex PCR; TCRdb stores just in-frame clones and leaves some out. V and J calls and clone size are copied from that table; D and trimming were computed from the DNA. The table has 70,000 to 85,000 clones, more than 75% seen once; the top ten hold over 9.5%. The sample was peripheral blood. The receptor was derived from a man between 60 and 75 years old with acute or convalescent COVID-19. This chain links TRBV9 with TRBJ2-5; 15 nucleotides match TRBD2. The CDR3, as DNA: TGTGCCAGCAGCCCGGGGACTAGCGGGGGGCGGGGGACCCAGTACTTC. Residues: CASSPGTSGGRGTQYF.